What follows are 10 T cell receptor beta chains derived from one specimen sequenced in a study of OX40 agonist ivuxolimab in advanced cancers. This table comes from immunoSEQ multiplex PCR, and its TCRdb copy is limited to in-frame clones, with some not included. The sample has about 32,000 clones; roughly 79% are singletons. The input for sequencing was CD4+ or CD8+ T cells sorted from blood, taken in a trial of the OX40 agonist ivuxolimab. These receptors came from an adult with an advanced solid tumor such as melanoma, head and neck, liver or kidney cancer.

The DNA for the CDR3 is TGTGCCAGCAGTGTGTCACAGGGTCGTGCAACTAATGAAAAACTGTTTTTT. It codes for CASSVSQGRATNEKLFF. The chain combines TRBV25-1 with TRBJ1-4; D possibly corresponds to TRBD1 (6 bases). The ends were cut back, 4 bases at V and 0 bases at J, with 15 bases in the middle. CDR1 and CDR2 (germline): MGHDK, SYGVNS. The CDR3 covers 17 residues.

The CDR3 DNA is TGTGCCAGCAGCCCCCAGCGGGCAAACACCGGGGAGCTGTTTTTT. Amino acid sequence: CASSPQRANTGELFF. V is TRBV7-3 and J is TRBJ2-2, with D perhaps matching TRBD2 (6 bases). Trimming left V 5 bases short and J 2 bases short, with 12 bases between. The CDR3 has 15 amino acids. The germline gives CDR1 SGHTA, CDR2 FQGTGA.

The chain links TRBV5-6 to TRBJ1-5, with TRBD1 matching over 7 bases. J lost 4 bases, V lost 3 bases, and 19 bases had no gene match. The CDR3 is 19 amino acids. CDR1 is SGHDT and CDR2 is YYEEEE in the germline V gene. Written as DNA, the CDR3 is TGTGCCAGCAGCTCATCCCGGGACAGACTAACTCGAGGAAATCAGCCCCAGCATTTT. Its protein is CASSSSRDRLTRGNQPQHF.

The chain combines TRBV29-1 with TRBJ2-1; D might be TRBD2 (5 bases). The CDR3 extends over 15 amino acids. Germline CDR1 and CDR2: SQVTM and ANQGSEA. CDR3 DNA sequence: TGCAGTTACCAACTAGTCGAGTCCCTAAACAATGAGCAGTTCTTC. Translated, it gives CSYQLVESLNNEQFF.

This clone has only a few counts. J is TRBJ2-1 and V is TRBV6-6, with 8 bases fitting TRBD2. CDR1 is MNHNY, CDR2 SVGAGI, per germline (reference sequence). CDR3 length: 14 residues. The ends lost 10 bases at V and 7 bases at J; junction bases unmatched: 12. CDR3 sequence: CAIRTGGGRNEQFF. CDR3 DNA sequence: TGTGCCATACGCACGGGCGGGGGGAGGAATGAGCAGTTCTTC.

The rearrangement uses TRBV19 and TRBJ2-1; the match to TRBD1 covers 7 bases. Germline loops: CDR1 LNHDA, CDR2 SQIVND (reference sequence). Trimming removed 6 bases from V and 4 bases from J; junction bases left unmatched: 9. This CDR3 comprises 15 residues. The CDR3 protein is CASSPSRGLYNEQFF. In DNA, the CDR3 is TGTGCCAGTAGCCCGTCCAGGGGGTTGTACAATGAGCAGTTCTTC.

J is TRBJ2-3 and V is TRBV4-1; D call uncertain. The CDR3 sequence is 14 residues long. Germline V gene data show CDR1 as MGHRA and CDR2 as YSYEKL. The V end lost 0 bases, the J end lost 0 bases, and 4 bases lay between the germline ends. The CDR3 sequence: CASSQDYSTDTQYF. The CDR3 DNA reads TGCGCCAGCAGCCAAGACTATAGCACAGATACGCAGTATTTT.

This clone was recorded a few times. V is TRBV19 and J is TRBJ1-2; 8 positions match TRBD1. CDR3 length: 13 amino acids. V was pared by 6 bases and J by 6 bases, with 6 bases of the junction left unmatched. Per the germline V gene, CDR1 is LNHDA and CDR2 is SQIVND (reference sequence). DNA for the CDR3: TGTGCCAGTAGGGGGGACAGGTTCCATGGCTACACCTTC. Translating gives CASRGDRFHGYTF. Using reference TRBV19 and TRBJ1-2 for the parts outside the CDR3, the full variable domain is DGGITQSPKYLFRKEGQNVTLSCEQNLNHDAMYWYRQDPGQGLRLIYYSQIVNDFQKGDIAEGYSVSREKKESFPLTVTSAQKNPTAFYLCASRGDRFHGYTFGSGTRLTVV.

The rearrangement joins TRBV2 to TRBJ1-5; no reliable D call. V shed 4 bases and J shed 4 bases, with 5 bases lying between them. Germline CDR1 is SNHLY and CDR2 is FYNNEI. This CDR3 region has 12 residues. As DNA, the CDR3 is TGTGCCAGCAGTGGAGGGAATCAGCCCCAGCATTTT. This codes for CASSGGNQPQHF.

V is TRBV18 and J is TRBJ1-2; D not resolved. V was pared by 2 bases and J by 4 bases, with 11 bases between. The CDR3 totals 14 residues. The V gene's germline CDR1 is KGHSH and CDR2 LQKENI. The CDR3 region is CASSPSKGIYGYTF. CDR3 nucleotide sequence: TGTGCCAGCTCACCAAGTAAGGGTATCTATGGCTACACCTTC.